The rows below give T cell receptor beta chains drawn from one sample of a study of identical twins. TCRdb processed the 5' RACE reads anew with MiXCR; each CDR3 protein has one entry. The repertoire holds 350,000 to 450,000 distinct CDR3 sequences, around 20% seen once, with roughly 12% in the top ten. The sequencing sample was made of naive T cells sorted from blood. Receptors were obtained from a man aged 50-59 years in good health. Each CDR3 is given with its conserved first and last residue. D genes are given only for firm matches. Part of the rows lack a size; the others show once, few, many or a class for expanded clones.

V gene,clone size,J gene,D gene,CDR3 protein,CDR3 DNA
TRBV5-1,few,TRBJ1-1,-,CASSLGWEWGTEAFF,TGCGCCAGCAGCTTGGGTTGGGAGTGGGGCACTGAAGCTTTCTTT
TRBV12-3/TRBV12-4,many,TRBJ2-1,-,CASSPVGGSQFF,TGTGCCAGCAGTCCCGTCGGGGGTAGTCAGTTCTTC
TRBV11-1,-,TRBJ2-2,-,CASSLILGRGTGELFF,TGTGCCAGCAGCTTGATACTAGGAAGGGGGACCGGGGAGCTGTTTTTT
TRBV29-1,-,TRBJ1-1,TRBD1,CSAHRGYTEAFF,TGCAGCGCTCACAGGGGCTACACTGAAGCTTTCTTT
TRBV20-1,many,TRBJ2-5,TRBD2,CSARDSTSGRETQYF,TGCAGTGCTAGAGATAGTACTAGCGGGAGGGAGACCCAGTACTTC
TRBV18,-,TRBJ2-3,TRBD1,CASSSNRGSTDTQYF,TGTGCCAGTTCATCGAACAGGGGGTCCACAGATACGCAGTATTTT
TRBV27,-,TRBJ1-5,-,CASSLLGLNQPQHF,TGTGCCAGCAGTTTACTGGGACTGAATCAGCCCCAGCATTTT
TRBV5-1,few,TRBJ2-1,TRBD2,CASSPRTSGVSYNEQFF,TGCGCCAGCAGCCCGCGGACTAGCGGGGTCTCCTACAATGAGCAGTTCTTC
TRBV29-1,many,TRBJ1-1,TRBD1,CSAVTGAPNTEAFF,TGCAGCGCTGTGACAGGGGCTCCGAACACTGAAGCTTTCTTT
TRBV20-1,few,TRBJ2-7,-,CSAGGQNKDYEQYF,TGCAGTGCCGGGGGCCAAAACAAGGACTACGAGCAGTACTTC
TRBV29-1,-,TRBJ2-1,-,CSVDGQVNNEQFF,TGCAGCGTTGACGGTCAGGTGAACAATGAGCAGTTCTTC
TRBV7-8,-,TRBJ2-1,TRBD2,CASSWGTSGRGEQFF,TGTGCCAGCAGCTGGGGGACTAGCGGGAGAGGTGAGCAGTTCTTC
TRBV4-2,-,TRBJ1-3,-,CASSQEGGTGNTIYF,TGTGCCAGCAGCCAAGAGGGAGGCACTGGAAACACCATATATTTT
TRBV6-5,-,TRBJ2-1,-,CASSYRGPGNEQFF,TGTGCCAGCAGTTATAGGGGCCCGGGCAATGAGCAGTTCTTC
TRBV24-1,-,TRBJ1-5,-,CATSDSTGSNQPQHF,TGTGCCACCAGTGACTCAACAGGAAGCAATCAGCCCCAGCATTTT
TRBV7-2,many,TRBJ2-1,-,CASSVDTYNEQFF,TGTGCCAGCAGCGTCGACACCTACAATGAGCAGTTCTTC
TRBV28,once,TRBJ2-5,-,CASSRHRDWETQYF,TGTGCCAGCAGTCGCCACAGGGACTGGGAGACCCAGTACTTC
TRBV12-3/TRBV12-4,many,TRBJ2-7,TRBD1,CATGTGKYEQYF,TGTGCCACAGGGACAGGCAAATACGAGCAGTACTTC
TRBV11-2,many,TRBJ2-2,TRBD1,CASSPNRGNTGELFF,TGTGCCAGCAGCCCGAACAGGGGGAACACCGGGGAGCTGTTTTTT
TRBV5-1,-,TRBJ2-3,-,CASSLWGSSSPSTDTQYF,TGCGCCAGCAGCTTGTGGGGTAGCTCATCCCCTAGCACAGATACGCAGTATTTT
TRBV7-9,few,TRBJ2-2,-,CASSAHPVLQNTGELFF,TGTGCCAGCAGCGCACACCCGGTACTGCAGAACACCGGGGAGCTGTTTTTT
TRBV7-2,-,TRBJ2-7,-,CASSTSPGQDLYEQYF,TGTGCCAGCAGCACATCACCGGGACAAGACCTCTACGAGCAGTACTTC
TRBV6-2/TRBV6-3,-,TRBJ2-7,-,CASSYSTGGEISYEQYF,TGTGCCAGCAGTTACTCTACAGGAGGGGAGATCTCCTACGAGCAGTACTTC
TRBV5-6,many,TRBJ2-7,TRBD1,CASSKTGIYEQYF,TGTGCCAGCAGCAAGACAGGGATCTACGAGCAGTACTTC
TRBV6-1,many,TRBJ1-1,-,CASQPLGVAEAFF,TGTGCCAGCCAACCCCTGGGGGTGGCTGAAGCTTTCTTT
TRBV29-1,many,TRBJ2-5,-,CSVATLYQETQYF,TGCAGCGTCGCTACACTGTACCAAGAGACCCAGTACTTC
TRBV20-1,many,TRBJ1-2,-,CSARDVYRDNYGYTF,TGCAGTGCTAGAGACGTTTACAGGGATAACTATGGCTACACCTTC
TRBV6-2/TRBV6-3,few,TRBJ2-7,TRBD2,CASGLLSSGLSPYEQYF,TGTGCCAGCGGCCTATTGTCTAGCGGCCTTTCTCCCTACGAGCAGTACTTC
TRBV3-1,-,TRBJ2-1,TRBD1,CASSQNHRGSEQFF,TGTGCCAGCAGCCAGAACCACAGGGGGAGTGAGCAGTTCTTC
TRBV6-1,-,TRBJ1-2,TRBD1,CASSRSGQNYGYTF,TGTGCCAGCAGTCGTTCGGGACAGAACTATGGCTACACCTTC
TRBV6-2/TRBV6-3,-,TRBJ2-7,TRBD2,CASSSGLAGADFRNSYEQYF,TGTGCCAGCAGCTCCGGACTAGCGGGAGCTGACTTTAGGAACTCCTACGAGCAGTACTTC
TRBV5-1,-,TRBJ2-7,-,CASSFLSADSSYEQYF,TGCGCCAGCAGCTTCCTCTCAGCGGACAGCTCCTACGAGCAGTACTTC